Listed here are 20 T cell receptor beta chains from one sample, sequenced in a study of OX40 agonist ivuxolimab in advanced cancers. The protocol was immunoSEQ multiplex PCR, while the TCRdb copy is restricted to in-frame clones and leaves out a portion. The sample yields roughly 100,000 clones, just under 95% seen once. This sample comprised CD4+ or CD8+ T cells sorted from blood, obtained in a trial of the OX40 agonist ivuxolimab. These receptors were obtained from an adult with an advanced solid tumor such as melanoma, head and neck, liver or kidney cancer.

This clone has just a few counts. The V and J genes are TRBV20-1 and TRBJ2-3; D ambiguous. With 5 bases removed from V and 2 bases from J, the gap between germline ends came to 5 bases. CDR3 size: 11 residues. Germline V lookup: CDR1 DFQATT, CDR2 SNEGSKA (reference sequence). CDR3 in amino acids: CSASHTDTQYF. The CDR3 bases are TGCAGTGCTTCTCACACAGATACGCAGTATTTT.

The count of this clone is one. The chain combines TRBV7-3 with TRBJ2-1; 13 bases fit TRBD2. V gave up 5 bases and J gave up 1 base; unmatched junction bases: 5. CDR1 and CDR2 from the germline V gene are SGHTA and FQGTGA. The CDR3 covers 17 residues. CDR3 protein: CASSPWTSGSSYNEQFF. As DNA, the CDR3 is TGTGCCAGCAGCCCTTGGACTAGCGGGAGTTCCTACAATGAGCAGTTCTTC.

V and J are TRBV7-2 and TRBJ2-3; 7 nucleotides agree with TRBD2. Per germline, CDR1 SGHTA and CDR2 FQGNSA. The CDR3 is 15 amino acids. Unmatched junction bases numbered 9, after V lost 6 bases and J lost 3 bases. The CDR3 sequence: CASRWRGTETDTQYF. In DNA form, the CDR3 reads TGTGCCAGCAGGTGGCGGGGGACCGAAACAGATACGCAGTATTTT.

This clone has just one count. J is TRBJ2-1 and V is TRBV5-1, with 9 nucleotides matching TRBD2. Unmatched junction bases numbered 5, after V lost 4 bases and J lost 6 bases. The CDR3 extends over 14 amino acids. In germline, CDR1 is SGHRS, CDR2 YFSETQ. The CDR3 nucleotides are TGCGCCAGCAGCGAGGGACTAGCCGGCAATGAGCAGTTCTTC. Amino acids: CASSEGLAGNEQFF.

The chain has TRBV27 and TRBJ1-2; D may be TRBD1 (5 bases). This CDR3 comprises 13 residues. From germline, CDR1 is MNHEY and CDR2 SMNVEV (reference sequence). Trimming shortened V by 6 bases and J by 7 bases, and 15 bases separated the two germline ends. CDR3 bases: TGTGCCAGCAGGCTCTCCGGGGGGATTGGCTACACCTTC. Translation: CASRLSGGIGYTF.

The DNA of the CDR3 is TGTGCCAGCACCACGGGTCTAGCGAGTTACAATGAGCAGTTCTTC. As protein: CASTTGLASYNEQFF. The V call is TRBV6-1, the J call TRBJ2-1; D is possibly TRBD2 (6 bases). The length of the CDR3 is 15 residues. Trimming left V 7 bases short and J 4 bases short, with 17 bases between. Germline lookup yields CDR1 MNHNS and CDR2 SASEGT.

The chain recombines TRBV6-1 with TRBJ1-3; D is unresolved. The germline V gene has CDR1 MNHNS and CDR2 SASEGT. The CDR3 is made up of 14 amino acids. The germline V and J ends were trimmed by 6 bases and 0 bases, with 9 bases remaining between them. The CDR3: CASSLESSGNTIYF. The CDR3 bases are TGTGCCAGCAGCTTAGAGAGCTCTGGAAACACCATATATTTT.

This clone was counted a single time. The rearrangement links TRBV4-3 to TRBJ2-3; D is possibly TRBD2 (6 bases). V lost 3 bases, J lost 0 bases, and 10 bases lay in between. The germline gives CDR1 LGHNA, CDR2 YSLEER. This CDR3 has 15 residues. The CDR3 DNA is TGCGCCAGCAGCCACCTAGCGTCTAGCACAGATACGCAGTATTTT. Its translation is CASSHLASSTDTQYF.

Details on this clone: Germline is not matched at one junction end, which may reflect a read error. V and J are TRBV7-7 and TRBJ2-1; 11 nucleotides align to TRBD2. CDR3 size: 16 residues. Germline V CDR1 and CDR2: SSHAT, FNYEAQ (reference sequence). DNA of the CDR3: TGTGCTAGCAGCTTAGAAGGACTAGCGGGTTACAATGAGCAGTTCTTC. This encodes CASSLEGLAGYNEQFF.

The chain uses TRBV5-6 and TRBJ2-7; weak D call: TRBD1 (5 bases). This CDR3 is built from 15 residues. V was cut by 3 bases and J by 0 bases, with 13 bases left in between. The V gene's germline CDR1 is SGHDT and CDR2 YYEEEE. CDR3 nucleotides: TGTGCCAGCAGCTATACAGGTCATACCTCCTACGAGCAGTACGTC. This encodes CASSYTGHTSYEQYV.

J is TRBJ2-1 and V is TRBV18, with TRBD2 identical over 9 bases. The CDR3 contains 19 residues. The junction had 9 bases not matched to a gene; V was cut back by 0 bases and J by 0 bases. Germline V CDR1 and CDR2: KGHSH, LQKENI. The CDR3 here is CASSPPLAGFFLSYNEQFF. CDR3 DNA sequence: TGTGCCAGCTCACCACCCCTAGCGGGGTTCTTTCTCTCCTACAATGAGCAGTTCTTC.

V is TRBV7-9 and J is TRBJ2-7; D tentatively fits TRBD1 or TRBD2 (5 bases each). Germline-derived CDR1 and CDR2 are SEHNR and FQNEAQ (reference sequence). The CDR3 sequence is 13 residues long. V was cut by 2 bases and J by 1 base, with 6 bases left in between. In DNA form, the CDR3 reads TGTGCCAGCAGCTTATGGGGGTCCTACGAGCAGTACGTC. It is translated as CASSLWGSYEQYV.

CDR3: CAGSGGAYGYTF. The CDR3 bases are TGTGCCGGCTCAGGGGGGGCCTATGGCTACACCTTC. The chain carries TRBV6-1 and TRBJ1-2, with 7 bases matching TRBD1. Germline V gene lookup returns CDR1 MNHNS and CDR2 SASEGT. Unmatched junction bases numbered 7, after V lost 11 bases and J lost 4 bases. The CDR3 contains 12 residues.

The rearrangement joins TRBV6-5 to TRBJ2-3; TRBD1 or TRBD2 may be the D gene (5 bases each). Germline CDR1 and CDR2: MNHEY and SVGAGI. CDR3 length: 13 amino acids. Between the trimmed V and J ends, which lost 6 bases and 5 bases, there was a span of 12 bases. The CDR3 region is CASRGTAGDTQYF. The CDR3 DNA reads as TGTGCCAGCAGAGGGACCGCCGGAGATACGCAGTATTTT.

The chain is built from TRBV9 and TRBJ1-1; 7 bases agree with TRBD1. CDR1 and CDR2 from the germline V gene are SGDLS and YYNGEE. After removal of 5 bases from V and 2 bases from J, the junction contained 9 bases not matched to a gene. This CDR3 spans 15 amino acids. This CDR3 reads CASREGQAFNTEAFF. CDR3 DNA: TGTGCCAGCAGGGAAGGACAGGCCTTCAACACTGAAGCTTTCTTT.

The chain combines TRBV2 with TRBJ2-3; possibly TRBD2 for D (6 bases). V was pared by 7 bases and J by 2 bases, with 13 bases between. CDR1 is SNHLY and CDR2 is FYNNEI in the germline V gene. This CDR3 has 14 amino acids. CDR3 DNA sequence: TGTGCCAGCACCCGGGACTGGAACACAGATACGCAGTATTTT. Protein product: CASTRDWNTDTQYF.

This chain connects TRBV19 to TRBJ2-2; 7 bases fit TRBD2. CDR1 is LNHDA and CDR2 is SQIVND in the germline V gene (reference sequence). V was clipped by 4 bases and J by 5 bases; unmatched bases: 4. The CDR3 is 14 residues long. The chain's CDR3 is CASSNRGDTGELFF. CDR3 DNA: TGTGCCAGTAGTAACCGGGGGGATACCGGGGAGCTGTTTTTT.

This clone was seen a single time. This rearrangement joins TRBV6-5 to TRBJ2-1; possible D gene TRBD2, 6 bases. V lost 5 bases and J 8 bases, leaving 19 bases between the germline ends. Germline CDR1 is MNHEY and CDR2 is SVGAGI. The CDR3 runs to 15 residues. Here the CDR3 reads CASSPTGLSAHEQFF. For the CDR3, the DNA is TGTGCCAGCAGTCCGACGGGACTGTCGGCCCATGAGCAGTTCTTC.

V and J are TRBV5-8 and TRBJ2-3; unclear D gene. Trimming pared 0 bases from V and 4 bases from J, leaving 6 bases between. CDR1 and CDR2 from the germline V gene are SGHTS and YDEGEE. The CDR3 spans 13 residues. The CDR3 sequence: CASSLVPPDTQYF. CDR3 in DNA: TGTGCCAGCAGCTTGGTCCCCCCAGATACGCAGTATTTT.

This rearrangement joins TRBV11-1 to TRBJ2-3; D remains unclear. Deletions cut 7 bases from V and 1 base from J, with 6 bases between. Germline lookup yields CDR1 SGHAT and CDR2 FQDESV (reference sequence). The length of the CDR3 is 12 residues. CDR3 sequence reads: CASKRGTDTQYF. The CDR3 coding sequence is TGTGCCAGCAAGCGTGGCACAGATACGCAGTATTTT.